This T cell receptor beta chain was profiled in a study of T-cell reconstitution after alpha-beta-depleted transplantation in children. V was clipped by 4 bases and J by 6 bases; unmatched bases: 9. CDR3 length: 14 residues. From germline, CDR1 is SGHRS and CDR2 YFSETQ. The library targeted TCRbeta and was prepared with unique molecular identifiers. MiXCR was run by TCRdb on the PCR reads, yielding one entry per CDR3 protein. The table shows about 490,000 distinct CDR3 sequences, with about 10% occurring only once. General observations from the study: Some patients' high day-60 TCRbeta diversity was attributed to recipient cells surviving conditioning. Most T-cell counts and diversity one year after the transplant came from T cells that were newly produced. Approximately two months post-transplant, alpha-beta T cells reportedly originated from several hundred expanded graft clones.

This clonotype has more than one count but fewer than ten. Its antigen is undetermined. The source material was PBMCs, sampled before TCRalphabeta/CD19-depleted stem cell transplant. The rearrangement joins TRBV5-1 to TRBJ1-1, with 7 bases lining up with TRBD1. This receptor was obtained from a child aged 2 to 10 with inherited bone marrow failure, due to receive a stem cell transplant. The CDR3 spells CASSLPGGGAEAFF. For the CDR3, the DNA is TGCGCCAGCAGCCTCCCAGGGGGAGGGGCTGAAGCTTTCTTT.